The T cell receptor (beta chain) under discussion was sequenced for a study of cytomegalovirus exposure and HLA in healthy donors. Primers included in the PCR were 60 Vbeta and 13 Jbeta primers. Using immunoSEQ multiplex PCR, the repertoire was profiled, and TCRdb retains in-frame clones only, with some absent. In the table there are about 170,000 clones, 80% of which are singletons. Germline assignment: CDR1 MNHEY and CDR2 SVGAGI. The CDR3 spans 15 residues. With V trimmed by 2 bases and J by 1 base, 4 bases remained unmatched. The chain carries TRBV6-5 and TRBJ1-1; 7 positions agree with TRBD1. The TCR comes from a woman in her forties or fifties in good health and CMV-seropositive. Sequencing used PBMCs. In DNA, the CDR3 is TGTGCCAGCAGTTACGAGGGGGCGGAGAACACTGAAGCTTTCTTT. Translating it yields CASSYEGAENTEAFF.